This is a list of T cell receptor beta chains from one sample in a study of cytomegalovirus exposure and HLA in healthy donors. Sequencing used immunoSEQ multiplex PCR; TCRdb keeps in-frame clones, though not all of them. The sample shows 100,000 or so clones, about 80% of them seen only once. The sequenced sample was PBMCs. These receptor sequences come from a middle-aged woman in good health and CMV-seropositive. CDR3s include the opening cysteine and the closing phenylalanine or tryptophan.

14,TRBV18,TRBJ1-2,CASSPAGTGYGYTF
12,TRBV19,TRBJ1-5,CASSIRDQPQHF
13,TRBV6-4,TRBJ2-3,CASSDSSGRTQYF
11,TRBV5-1,TRBJ2-1,CASSLFDEQFF
14,TRBV5-8,TRBJ1-5,CASSFQGLWQPQHF
16,TRBV5-1,TRBJ2-5,CASSLGGLPGEETQYF
16,TRBV7-8,TRBJ1-4,CASSLAPTGLGEKLFF
11,TRBV11-2,TRBJ2-7,CASSGNYEQYF
14,TRBV19,TRBJ1-4,CASSIARSSEKLFF
14,TRBV6-1,TRBJ2-5,CASSEGGGWETQYF
13,TRBV6-1,TRBJ1-2,CASYPGQGGGYTF
14,TRBV30,TRBJ1-4,CAWSVTGQYEKLFF
15,TRBV7-8,TRBJ2-6,CASSLRVSGANVLTF
13,TRBV27,TRBJ2-1,CASSFSVDNEQFF
15,TRBV30,TRBJ1-3,CAWTRWEYSGNTIYF
13,TRBV19,TRBJ1-1,CASSPRAGTEAFF
17,TRBV5-1,TRBJ2-3,CASSLGAGTGGADTQYF
13,TRBV6-5,TRBJ2-5,CASTEPGLGTQYF
12,TRBV6-1,TRBJ2-7,CASNLNTYEQYF
12,TRBV7-2,TRBJ2-7,CASSPWGVEQYF
16,TRBV2,TRBJ2-2,CASSASGTGNTGELFF
14,TRBV19,TRBJ1-1,CASRGTGRERIAFF
15,TRBV7-9,TRBJ1-6,CASSLVAGLNSPLHF
13,TRBV30,TRBJ1-6,CAWSPTGDSPLHF
15,TRBV30,TRBJ1-2,CAWSPKGEGVYGYTF
13,TRBV6-4,TRBJ1-2,CASSSAGSYGYTF
14,TRBV25-1,TRBJ2-7,CASSPGQGDYEQYF
15,TRBV7-7,TRBJ2-3,CASSPREGAGDTQYF
17,TRBV15,TRBJ1-3,CATSRDKGTVSGNTIYF
16,TRBV6-1,TRBJ1-1,CASSEASSGKGTEAFF
15,TRBV7-2,TRBJ1-1,CASSFSTGVNTEAFF
13,TRBV25-1,TRBJ2-7,CASSPTGSYEQYF
13,TRBV14,TRBJ2-1,CASSPTFYNEQFF
15,TRBV4-1,TRBJ1-5,CASSQEAGSNQPQHF
15,TRBV4-1,TRBJ2-5,CASSQGPGGGETQYF
14,TRBV6-6,TRBJ2-7,CASSFTGTRSLQYF
17,TRBV7-3,TRBJ2-3,CASSLRGGAPSTDTQYF
12,TRBV6-1,TRBJ2-7,CASSPGYYEQYF
15,TRBV5-4,TRBJ1-2,CASSSGTAPNYGYTF
13,TRBV5-1,TRBJ2-4,CASSPGLKNIQYF
15,TRBV2,TRBJ2-3,CASRSGGYSTDTQYF
14,TRBV7-9,TRBJ1-4,CASSLPGVSEKLFF
17,TRBV4-1,TRBJ1-1,CASSHPGQGVGGTEAFF
15,TRBV6-5,TRBJ2-7,CASSRSQGPSYEQYF
14,TRBV15,TRBJ1-3,CATSTRDRGNTIYF
12,TRBV30,TRBJ1-5,CAWSTRNQPQHF
15,TRBV7-7,TRBJ2-5,CASSLGGGGQETQYF
14,TRBV19,TRBJ1-1,CASSTGGMNTEAFF
14,TRBV5-5,TRBJ1-5,CASSPGVTNQPQHF
17,TRBV4-1,TRBJ2-5,CASSLGGLAGGQETQYF
16,TRBV5-4,TRBJ1-6,CASSSTGQGRNSPLHF
14,TRBV4-1,TRBJ1-1,CASSQPGWNTEAFF
15,TRBV2,TRBJ2-5,CASTRLAGGQETQYF
18,TRBV7-8,TRBJ1-5,CASSLVLHRGKGDQPQHF